This T cell receptor beta chain is drawn from a study of blood T cell repertoires in COVID-19. About the study: Sample material is recorded as cDNA or gDNA derived from T cells, B-cell-depleted T cells, or PBMCs.

Assay used: immunoSEQ multiplex PCR; TCRdb lists only in-frame clones, some missing. The data contain 250,000 to 400,000 clones, 90% of them seen just once; the ten biggest clones take up 2.9%. Germline V gene sequence: CDR1 SGHRS, CDR2 YFSETQ. The CDR3 is made up of 14 amino acids. The V end lost 0 bases, the J end lost 1 base, and 7 bases lay between the germline ends. The clonotype comes from a woman aged 25 to 45 with COVID-19, enrolled during active disease. The rearrangement links TRBV5-1 to TRBJ1-1; D gene ambiguous. Sequenced input: peripheral blood. The CDR3 nucleotides read TGCGCCAGCAGCTTGGAACCGGGGAACACTGAAGCTTTCTTT. It specifies CASSLEPGNTEAFF.